This TCR beta chain is from a study of shared clonotypes between healthy human individuals. A note on this clone: What it recognizes is unknown.

Regarding the study as a whole: Deeper or shallower sequencing was expected to change how clonotypes are shared among donors. Non-shared clonotypes displayed generation probabilities falling below those of clonotypes present in all four donors.

Some clones are missing from TCRdb's copy, which holds only in-frame ones; the method was immunoSEQ multiplex PCR. This sample has 2.3 million or so clones, with roughly 93% found just once. Germline CDR1 and CDR2: SGDLS and YYNGEE. The CDR3 contains 14 residues. V was shortened by 0 bases and J by 5 bases, with 9 bases between the two germline ends. The chain joins TRBV9 to TRBJ1-3, with D perhaps matching TRBD1 (6 bases). Material: naive CD4+ T cells from PBMCs. Subset reported: CD45RA+ positively selected. The TCR sequence derives from a man aged 18 to 30 in good health. Some clones in this sample may be carry-over from other donors' samples. The CDR3 loop reads CASSVDGQRNTIYF. The CDR3, as DNA: TGTGCCAGCAGCGTAGACGGACAGCGAAACACCATATATTTT.